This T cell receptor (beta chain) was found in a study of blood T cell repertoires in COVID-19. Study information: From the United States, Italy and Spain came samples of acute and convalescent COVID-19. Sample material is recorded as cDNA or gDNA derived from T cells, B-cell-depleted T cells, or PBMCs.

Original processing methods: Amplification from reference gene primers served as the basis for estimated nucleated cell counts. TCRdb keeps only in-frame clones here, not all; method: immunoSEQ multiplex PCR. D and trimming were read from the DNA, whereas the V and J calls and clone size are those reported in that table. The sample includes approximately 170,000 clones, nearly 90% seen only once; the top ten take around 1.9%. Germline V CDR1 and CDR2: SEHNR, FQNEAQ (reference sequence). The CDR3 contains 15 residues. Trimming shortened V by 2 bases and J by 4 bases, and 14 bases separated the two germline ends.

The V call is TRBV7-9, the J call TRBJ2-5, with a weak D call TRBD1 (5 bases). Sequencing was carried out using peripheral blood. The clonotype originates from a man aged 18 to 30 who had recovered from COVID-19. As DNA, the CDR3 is TGTGCCAGCAGCTTAACAACAGGTGGTGGAGAGACCCAGTACTTC. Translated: CASSLTTGGGETQYF.